This is a list of T cell receptor beta chains from one sample in a study of regulatory T cells in long-lasting Graves disease. TCRdb fed the multiplex PCR reads into MiXCR, producing one record per CDR3 protein. Here the sample spans approximately 400,000 distinct CDR3 sequences, less than 25% being singletons. Specimen: peripheral blood mononuclear cells (PBMCs), collected when the disease was refractory, from a patient treated with antithyroid drugs. The receptors were sampled from a female donor with Graves disease. Both conserved end residues are part of each CDR3. A D gene is named only where the DNA matches it firmly. Only some rows state a clone size, as once, few, many or a class for expanded clones.

d_gene,j_gene,abundance,v_gene,len,CDR3aa,CDR3nt
TRBD2,TRBJ2-7,many,TRBV12-3/TRBV12-4,17,CASSPGSSGGGAYEQYF,TGTGCCAGCAGTCCAGGGAGTTCGGGCGGGGGAGCCTACGAGCAGTACTTC
TRBD1,TRBJ1-2,once,TRBV19,15,CASSIWNRGLLGYTF,TGTGCCAGTAGTATTTGGAACAGGGGACTCCTTGGCTACACCTTC
TRBD1,TRBJ1-2,many,TRBV3-1,15,CASSPQGARDYGYTF,TGTGCCAGCAGCCCACAGGGGGCGCGTGACTATGGCTACACCTTC
.,TRBJ1-1,.,TRBV6-2/TRBV6-3,13,CASFLTLNTEAFF,TGTGCCAGCTTTCTTACCTTGAACACTGAAGCTTTCTTT
TRBD1,TRBJ2-5,many,TRBV7-9,16,CASSLHPDREEETQYF,TGTGCCAGCAGCCTCCACCCGGACAGGGAGGAAGAGACCCAGTACTTC
.,TRBJ1-2,many,TRBV27,13,CASSVRGESGYTF,TGTGCCAGCAGTGTAAGAGGGGAAAGTGGCTACACCTTC
.,TRBJ2-7,many,TRBV12-3/TRBV12-4,12,CASSSSVYEQYF,TGTGCCAGCAGTTCCAGCGTCTACGAGCAGTACTTC
TRBD1,TRBJ1-2,few,TRBV30,14,CAWSVLRTGDGYTF,TGTGCCTGGAGTGTACTAAGGACAGGGGATGGCTACACCTTC
.,TRBJ2-5,many,TRBV6-2/TRBV6-3,12,CASKQRLTTQYF,TGTGCCAGCAAACAGCGGTTGACGACCCAGTACTTC
.,TRBJ2-6,many,TRBV12-3/TRBV12-4,19,CASSPLDVPTSSGANVLTF,TGTGCCAGCAGCCCCCTGGACGTTCCCACCAGCTCTGGGGCCAACGTCCTGACTTTC
TRBD1,TRBJ2-1,.,TRBV7-2,18,CASSSGQGLDPLYNEQFF,TGTGCCAGCAGCTCAGGACAGGGATTAGACCCCCTTTACAATGAGCAGTTCTTC
.,TRBJ2-5,many,TRBV20-1,16,CSARALLAPSQETQYF,TGCAGTGCTAGGGCCCTCCTAGCGCCGAGTCAAGAGACCCAGTACTTC
TRBD2,TRBJ2-2,.,TRBV18,15,CASSSIAGESGELFF,TGTGCCAGCTCATCAATAGCGGGAGAATCCGGGGAGCTGTTTTTT
.,TRBJ2-7,.,TRBV12-3/TRBV12-4,14,CASSLQGMAYEQYF,TGTGCCAGCAGCCTACAGGGTATGGCCTACGAGCAGTACTTC
TRBD1,TRBJ1-1,many,TRBV6-1,12,CASRRTGEGAFF,TGTGCCAGCAGGAGGACAGGGGAAGGAGCTTTCTTT
TRBD2,TRBJ2-5,.,TRBV29-1,12,CSAGGGQETQYF,TGCAGCGCCGGGGGGGGACAAGAGACCCAGTACTTC
TRBD1,TRBJ1-2,many,TRBV29-1,13,CSVQQGPNYGYTF,TGCAGCGTTCAACAGGGGCCTAACTATGGCTACACCTTC
.,TRBJ1-1,.,TRBV18,15,CASSPAGPAATEAFF,TGTGCCAGCTCACCAGCCGGCCCGGCGGCTACTGAAGCTTTCTTT
TRBD1,TRBJ1-2,.,TRBV27,16,CASSFRGQGINYGYAF,TGTGCCAGCAGTTTCCGAGGACAGGGGATTAACTATGGCTACGCCTTC
.,TRBJ2-5,.,TRBV9,13,CASSVVVGETQYF,TGTGCCAGCAGCGTAGTTGTGGGAGAGACCCAGTACTTC